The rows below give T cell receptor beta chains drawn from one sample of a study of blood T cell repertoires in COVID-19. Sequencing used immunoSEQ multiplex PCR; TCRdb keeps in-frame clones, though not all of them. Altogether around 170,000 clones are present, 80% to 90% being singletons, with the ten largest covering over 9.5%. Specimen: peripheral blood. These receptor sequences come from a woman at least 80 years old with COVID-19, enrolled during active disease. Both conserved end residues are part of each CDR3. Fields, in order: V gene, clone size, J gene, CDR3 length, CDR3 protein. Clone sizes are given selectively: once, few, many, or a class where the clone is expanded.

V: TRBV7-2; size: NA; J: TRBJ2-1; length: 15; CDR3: CASSLAGGPYNEQFF
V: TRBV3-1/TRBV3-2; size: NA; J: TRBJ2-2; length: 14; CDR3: CASSQASRAGELFF
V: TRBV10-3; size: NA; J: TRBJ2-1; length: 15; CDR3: CAISESGTGIREQFF
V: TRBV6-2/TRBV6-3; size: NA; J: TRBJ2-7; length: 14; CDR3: CASSSRDRGYEQYF
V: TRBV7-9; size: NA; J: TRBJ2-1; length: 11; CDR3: CASNPGGEQFF
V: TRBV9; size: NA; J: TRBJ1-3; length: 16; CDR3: CASSDKQGPAGNTIYF
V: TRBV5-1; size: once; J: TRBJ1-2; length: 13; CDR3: CASSLDDRGPGNF
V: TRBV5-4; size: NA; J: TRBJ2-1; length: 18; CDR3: CASSLAWPLAGTYNEQFF
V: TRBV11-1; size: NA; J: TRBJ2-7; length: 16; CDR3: CASSPAPSGSPYEQYF
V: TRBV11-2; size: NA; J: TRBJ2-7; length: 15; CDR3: CASSFSLAGNYEQYF
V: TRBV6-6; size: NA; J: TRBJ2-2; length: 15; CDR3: CASSYGQGATGELFF
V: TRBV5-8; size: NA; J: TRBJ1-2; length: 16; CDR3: CASSLVAPGGFGGYTF
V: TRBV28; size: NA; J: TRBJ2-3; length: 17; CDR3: CASSRTSGRGGTDTQYF
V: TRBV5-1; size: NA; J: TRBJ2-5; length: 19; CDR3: CASSLGWTSGRAQEETQYF
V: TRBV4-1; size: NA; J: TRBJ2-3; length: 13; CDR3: CASSQGGLDTQYF